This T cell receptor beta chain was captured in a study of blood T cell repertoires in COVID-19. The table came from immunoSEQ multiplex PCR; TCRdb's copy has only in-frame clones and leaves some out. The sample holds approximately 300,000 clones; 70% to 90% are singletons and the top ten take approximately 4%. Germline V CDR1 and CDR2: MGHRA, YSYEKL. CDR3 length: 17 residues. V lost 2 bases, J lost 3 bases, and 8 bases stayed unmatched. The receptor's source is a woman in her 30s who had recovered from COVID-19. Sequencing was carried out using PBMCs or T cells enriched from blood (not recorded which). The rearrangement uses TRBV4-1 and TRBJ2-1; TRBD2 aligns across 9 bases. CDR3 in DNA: TGCGCCAGCAGCCAATGGTGGCGGGGGGGCAACTACAATGAGCAGTTCTTC. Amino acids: CASSQWWRGGNYNEQFF.